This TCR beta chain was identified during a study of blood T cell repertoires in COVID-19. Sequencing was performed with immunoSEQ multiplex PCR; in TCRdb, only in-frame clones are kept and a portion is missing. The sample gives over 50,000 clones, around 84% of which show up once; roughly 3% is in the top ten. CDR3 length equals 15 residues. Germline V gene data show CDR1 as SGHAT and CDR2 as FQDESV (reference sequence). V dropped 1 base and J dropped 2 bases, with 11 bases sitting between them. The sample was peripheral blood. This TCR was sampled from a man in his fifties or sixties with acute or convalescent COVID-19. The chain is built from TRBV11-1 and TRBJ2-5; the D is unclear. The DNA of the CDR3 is TGTGCCAGCAGCTTAGGCCAGGCCCCGCAAGAGACCCAGTACTTC. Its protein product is CASSLGQAPQETQYF. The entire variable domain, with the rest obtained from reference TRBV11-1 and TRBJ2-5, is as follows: EAEVAQSPRYKITEKSQAVAFWCDPISGHATLYWYRQILGQGPELLVQFQDESVVDDSQLPKDRFSAERLKGVDSTLKIQPAELGDSAMYLCASSLGQAPQETQYFGPGTRLLVL.